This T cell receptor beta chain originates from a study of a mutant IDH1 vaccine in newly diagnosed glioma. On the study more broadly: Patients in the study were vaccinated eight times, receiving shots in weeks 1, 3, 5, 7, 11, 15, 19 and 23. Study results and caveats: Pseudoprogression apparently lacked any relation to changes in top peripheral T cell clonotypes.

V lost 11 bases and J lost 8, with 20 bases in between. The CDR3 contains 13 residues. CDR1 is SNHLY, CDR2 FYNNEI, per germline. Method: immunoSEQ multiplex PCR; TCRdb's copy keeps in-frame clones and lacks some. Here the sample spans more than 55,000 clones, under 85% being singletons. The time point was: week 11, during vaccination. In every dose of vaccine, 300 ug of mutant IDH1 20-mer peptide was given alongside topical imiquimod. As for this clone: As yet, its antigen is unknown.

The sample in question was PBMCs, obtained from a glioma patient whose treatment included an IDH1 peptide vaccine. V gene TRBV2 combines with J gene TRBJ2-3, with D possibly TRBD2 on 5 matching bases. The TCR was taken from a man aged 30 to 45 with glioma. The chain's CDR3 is CAGLGISRGTQYF. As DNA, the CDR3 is TGTGCCGGCCTAGGAATCTCCCGGGGTACGCAGTATTTT.